This TCR beta chain emerged from a study of PD-1 blockade in classical Hodgkin lymphoma. Whole-study findings and limits: By C4D1, CD4+ diversity increased significantly, especially in complete responders. The baseline diversity of complete responders showed similarity to that of newly diagnosed patients.

Clones were sequenced by immunoSEQ multiplex PCR, and TCRdb holds only the in-frame ones, with some missing. The top ten clones hold less than 1.5% of a sample with about 22,000 clones, 72% of them seen once. A note on this clone: Its antigen is unknown.

Time point noted: cycle 4 day 1 (C4D1), after more than 5 weeks of nivolumab. Each and every patient relapsed after autologous stem cell transplantation, and patients got differing brentuximab vedotin exposure. Using magnetic negative selection, the CD4+ T cells were separated out of thawed PBMCs. The patients, who had relapsed/refractory classical Hodgkin lymphoma, achieved best responses of complete response, partial response or progressive disease. This CDR3 has 14 amino acids. J gave up 5 bases and V 1 base, and 3 bases lay outside the gene matches. Germline loops: CDR1 SGHTA, CDR2 FQGNSA. The sequence derives from a human donor with classical Hodgkin lymphoma. The source was CD4+ T cells from blood, collected before the fourth cycle of nivolumab. This rearrangement joins TRBV7-2 to TRBJ2-7; the match to TRBD1 covers 9 bases. CDR3 protein: CASSLVRDRDEQYF. In DNA, the CDR3 is TGTGCCAGCAGCTTAGTGCGGGACAGGGACGAGCAGTACTTC.